The 20 T cell receptor gamma chains reported below all come from one sample, sequenced in a study of Vδ1+ human thymocytes. The antigens of these receptors remain unknown. Extracted RNA was reverse transcribed into cDNA. Pooled V-gene forward primers with one constant-region reverse primer generated the CDR3 amplicons by multiplex PCR. TCRdb re-called clones from the multiplex PCR reads using CATT. This table has roughly 24,000 gamma-chain clones, roughly an eighth appearing once. Regarding the study as a whole: In the thymus, TRG and TRD repertoires looked highly polyclonal with Gaussian CDR3 lengths.

Sequences were obtained from Vdelta1+ gamma-delta thymocytes from the thymus. Subset in this sample: FACS-sorted CD3+ TCRalphabeta- TCRVdelta1+ TCRVdelta2- thymocytes. The receptors were gathered from a child in the first two years of life who had congenital heart surgery.

This clone came up a few times. The rearrangement links TRGV4 to TRGJP1. V lost 10 bases to trimming and J lost 10 bases; unmatched junction nucleotides: 6. Germline-derived CDR1 and CDR2 are EGSTGY and YDSYTSSV. This CDR3 is built from 10 residues. The CDR3 DNA follows: TGTGCCACTACCGCTTGGTTCAAGATATTT. Translated, it gives CATTAWFKIF.

With respect to this clone: The DNA is left out, because the CDR3 cannot be placed on it with certainty; the CDR3 is given as TCRdb lists it. The chain uses TRGV3 and TRGJ1 or TRGJ2. Germline V CDR1 and CDR2: VTNTFY, YDVSTARD (reference sequence). The CDR3 region is 14 residues in length, termini included. This CDR3 reads CATWAQGNYYKTLF.

The V gene is TRGV8, the J gene TRGJ1 or TRGJ2. CDR3 length equals 16 residues. The germline V gene has CDR1 VENAVY and CDR2 YDSYNSRV. The junction had 18 bases not matched to a gene; V was cut back by 2 bases and J by 8 bases. The CDR3 nucleotides read TGTGCCACCTGGGATAAGCGCCCCGGGCGGAAACATAAGAAACTCTTT. Translating gives CATWDKRPGRKHKKLF.

This clone was recorded a few times. The rearrangement links TRGV2 to TRGJP2. The CDR3 spans 13 residues. Germline lookup yields CDR1 EGSNGY and CDR2 YDSYNSKV. Germline trimming cut 4 bases from V and 8 bases from J; bases unmatched to any gene: 7. The CDR3 here is CATWERADWIKTF. Here the CDR3 DNA reads TGTGCCACCTGGGAGAGAGCGGATTGGATCAAGACGTTT.

The V gene is TRGV4, the J gene TRGJ1 or TRGJ2. The junction had 11 bases not matched to a gene; V was cut back by 6 bases and J by 12 bases. The CDR3 consists of 11 residues. Germline CDR1 and CDR2: EGSTGY and YDSYTSSV. The CDR3 here is CATWNELGKLF. The CDR3, as DNA: TGTGCCACCTGGAATGAGTTGGGGAAACTCTTT.

The chain links TRGV2 to TRGJ1 or TRGJ2. V dropped 3 bases and J dropped 6; count of bases not matched to a gene: 5. The CDR3 sequence is 12 residues long. Germline CDR1 and CDR2: EGSNGY and YDSYNSKV. The CDR3 region is CATWDWGYKKLF. The CDR3 coding sequence is TGTGCCACCTGGGACTGGGGTTATAAGAAACTCTTT.

A remark on this clone: Given a much more abundant clone one base away, this may be a read error. The sample carries other DNA sequences with the same CDR3. This sequence joins TRGV4 and TRGJ1 or TRGJ2. V gave up 1 base and J gave up 0 bases; unmatched junction bases: 3. The germline V gene encodes CDR1 EGSTGY and CDR2 YDSYTSSV. CDR3 size: 14 residues. The CDR3 nucleotides read TGTGCCACCTGGGATGGCCAGAATTATTATAAGAAACTCTTT. It is translated as CATWDGQNYYKKLF.

This clone appeared a few times. The chain links TRGV4 to TRGJP2. Trimming cost V 0 bases and J 0 bases; bases outside gene matches: 7. Germline V gene data show CDR1 as EGSTGY and CDR2 as YDSYTSSV. The CDR3 runs to 17 residues. The CDR3 nucleotides read TGTGCCACCTGGGATGGGCGAAACTATAGTAGTGATTGGATCAAGACGTTT. Translation gives CATWDGRNYSSDWIKTF.

The chain couples TRGV9 to TRGJP1. CDR1 is GITISATS and CDR2 is ISYDGTV in the germline V gene (reference sequence). V was clipped by 2 bases and J by 2 bases; unmatched bases: 2. The CDR3 extends over 14 amino acids. The CDR3 loop reads CALWEATTGWFKIF. The CDR3 DNA is TGTGCCTTGTGGGAGGCCACCACTGGTTGGTTCAAGATATTT.

The rearrangement joins TRGV4 to TRGJ1 or TRGJ2. Per germline, CDR1 EGSTGY and CDR2 YDSYTSSV. Trimming at V came to 0 bases and at J to 0 bases, leaving 5 bases not matched to a gene. The CDR3 spans 15 residues. As DNA, the CDR3 is TGTGCCACCTGGGATGGGGACTCGAATTATTATAAGAAACTCTTT. Its protein is CATWDGDSNYYKKLF.

This clone came up a few times. This may arise from a read error, as a much more abundant clone is one base away. This CDR3 is also generated by other DNA sequences in the sample. The chain carries TRGV2 and TRGJ1 or TRGJ2. The J segment lost 2 bases and the V segment lost 1 base, leaving 2 bases of the junction unmatched. The CDR3 extends over 13 amino acids. Germline CDR1 reads EGSNGY; CDR2 reads YDSYNSKV. Here the CDR3 reads CATWDGDYYKKLF. CDR3 nucleotides: TGTGCCACCTGGGACGGTGATTATTATAAGAAACTCTTT.

The chain employs TRGV9 and TRGJ1 or TRGJ2. The CDR3 is 13 amino acids. Per germline, CDR1 GITISATS and CDR2 ISYDGTV (reference sequence). After removal of 4 bases from V and 2 bases from J, the junction contained 5 bases not matched to a gene. Here the CDR3 reads CALWDHYYYKKLF. In nucleotides, the CDR3 is TGTGCCTTGTGGGATCACTATTATTATAAGAAACTCTTT.

Regarding this clone: Given a much more abundant clone one base away, this may be a read error. The identical CDR3 is also encoded by other nucleotide sequences in the sample. The rearrangement links TRGV9 to TRGJ1 or TRGJ2. Germline lookup yields CDR1 GITISATS and CDR2 ISYDGTV (reference sequence). CDR3 length: 12 residues. The junction had 3 bases not matched to a gene; V was cut back by 5 bases and J by 2 bases. The CDR3 reads CALWGYYYKKLF. CDR3 sequence (DNA): TGTGCCTTGTGGGGGTATTATTATAAGAAACTCTTT.

The chain has TRGV4 and TRGJP1. CDR3 size: 15 residues. J gave up 3 bases and V 6 bases, and 10 bases lay outside the gene matches. From germline, CDR1 is EGSTGY and CDR2 YDSYTSSV. The CDR3 DNA is TGTGCCACCTGGAGGCCTACTGCCACTGGTTGGTTCAAGATATTT. It encodes CATWRPTATGWFKIF.

This clone has more than one count but fewer than ten. Different DNA sequences within this sample yield the same CDR3. The gene calls are TRGV9 and TRGJ1 or TRGJ2. With 3 bases clipped from V and 13 bases from J, the junction kept 9 bases outside the gene matches. CDR1 and CDR2 (germline): GITISATS, ISYDGTV (reference sequence). The length of the CDR3 is 11 residues. CDR3: CALWEPPKKLF. In nucleotides, the CDR3 is TGTGCCTTGTGGGAGCCCCCGAAAAAACTCTTT.

About this clone: It may be a read error: a sequence one base away is much more abundant. The chain is built from TRGV3 and TRGJP2. This CDR3 comprises 14 residues. CDR1 VTNTFY and CDR2 YDVSTARD come from the germline V gene (reference sequence). J was trimmed by 4 bases and V by 1 base; bases with no gene match: 3. The CDR3, as DNA: TGTGCCACCTGGGACAGCCCTAGTGATTGGATCAAGACGTTT. As protein: CATWDSPSDWIKTF.

There are a few counts of this clone. This chain joins TRGV3 and TRGJ1 or TRGJ2. Germline V gene data show CDR1 as VTNTFY and CDR2 as YDVSTARD (reference sequence). CDR3 size: 14 residues. Trimming removed 2 bases from V and 9 bases from J; junction bases left unmatched: 13. The CDR3 region has the DNA TGTGCCACCTGGGACACGAAACTTTGGGGTAAGAAACTCTTT. This gives the protein CATWDTKLWGKKLF.

This clone was observed a handful of times. This sequence joins TRGV4 and TRGJP2. Germline CDR1 EGSTGY, CDR2 YDSYTSSV. V lost 6 bases to trimming and J lost 8 bases; unmatched junction nucleotides: 9. The CDR3 length is 13 residues. CDR3 sequence (DNA): TGTGCCACCTGGAACCGGTGGGATTGGATCAAGACGTTT. This sequence encodes CATWNRWDWIKTF.

In this sample, this clone turned up a few times. It may be a read error: a sequence one base away is much more abundant. The identical CDR3 is also encoded by other nucleotide sequences in the sample. The chain combines TRGV9 with TRGJ1 or TRGJ2. V lost 2 bases and J lost 2; bases outside the gene matches: 3. CDR1 GITISATS and CDR2 ISYDGTV come from the germline V gene (reference sequence). There are 13 residues in the CDR3. CDR3 loop: CALWEAHYYKKLF. The CDR3 bases are TGTGCCTTGTGGGAGGCGCATTATTATAAGAAACTCTTT.

This clone was seen a few times. The chain uses TRGV4 and TRGJ1 or TRGJ2. In germline, CDR1 is EGSTGY, CDR2 YDSYTSSV. V was pared by 0 bases and J by 3 bases, with 5 bases of the junction left unmatched. The CDR3 extends over 14 amino acids. Written as DNA, the CDR3 is TGTGCCACCTGGGATGGGGAGTTTTATTATAAGAAACTCTTT. This encodes CATWDGEFYYKKLF.